Given below is one TCR beta chain in context. This clone was detected once. It has no known antigen specificity. No base-level quality is on record; no much larger clone is a single base apart. Each collaborating institution followed its own protocols to collect whole blood in K2EDTA tubes. For TCRbeta analysis, collaborators shipped samples as frozen whole blood, isolated PBMCs, or DNA extracted from either of those sample types. Trimming takes 5 bases from V and 4 bases from J, and the germline ends sit 5 bases apart. The germline V gene provides CDR1 SGHVS and CDR2 FQNEAQ. Measured from the cysteine to the phenylalanine, the CDR3 is 12 residues long. The kept DNA is CDR3 alone, 36 bases in frame from the first base. The immunoSEQ Assay, a bias-controlled multiplex PCR, was used to amplify TCRbeta CDR3 regions from genomic DNA. In the paper's pipeline: The number of nucleated cells in each sample was estimated from the amplification of reference gene primers within the assay. Sequence reads were collapsed and filtered to measure the absolute abundance of every unique TCRbeta CDR3 rearrangement. For each sample, productive Simpson clonality was calculated as the square root of Simpson's diversity index over productive rearrangements. TCRdb took this table from immuneACCESS and kept in-frame rearrangements with V and J called. Such tables lack part of the clones; where checked against another copy, unresolved V genes explain under half of the gap, and the rest is unexplained. From that table come the V and J calls and clone size; the DNA was used to work out D and trimming. The sample profile shows roughly 54,000 clones; 80% to 85% of them were found once. More than 2.5% of the sample rests with the top ten.

This specimen belongs to a study of blood T cell repertoires in COVID-19 (TCRdb year 2020). Regarding the research as a whole: Samples covering the acute and convalescent phases of COVID-19 were provided by collaborators in the United States, Italy and Spain. The material from the prospective study consisted of cDNA or gDNA derived from T cells, B-cell-depleted T cells, or PBMCs. Subjects who had been exposed to COVID-19, were actively infected with it, or had recovered from it provided the deeply sampled blood TCRbeta repertoires that made up the dataset. The repertoires were made available in a free public database intended to serve as a resource for research on the immune response to SARS-CoV-2. The samples were drawn from two sources: the first 160 participants of the ongoing ImmuneRACE study, and 1,000 to 1,500 subjects contributed by 6 global collaborators. The sample metadata nearly always contained a de-identified subject ID, COVID-19 status, age in years and sex. Where HLA class I and class II types were available, the types were taken from metadata supplied by the sample provider, not from assay-based typing.

Broad study findings and their caveats: The amount of clinical and demographic metadata varied by source and participant and was provided uncurated.

The clonotype originates from a man aged 50 to 59 with acute or convalescent COVID-19. The chain joins TRBV7-8 to TRBJ2-2; the D gene is not confidently resolved. What was sequenced was peripheral blood. The nucleotides are TGTGCCAGCAGCGCCAGCACCGGGGAGCTGTTTTTT. It encodes CASSASTGELFF. Outside the CDR3, residues come from the reference TRBV7-8 and TRBJ2-2 proteins, so the full variable domain is: GAGVSQSPRYKVAKRGQDVALRCDPISGHVSLFWYQQALGQGPEFLTYFQNEAQLDKSGLPSDRFFAERPEGSVSTLKIQRTQQEDSAVYLCASSASTGELFFGEGSRLTVL.